One and the same sample provided the 19 T cell receptor beta chains below, sequenced in a study of early T cells in non-severe SARS-CoV-2 infection. In TCRdb, the 5' RACE reads were re-called with MiXCR into one record per CDR3 protein. In the table there are roughly 93,000 distinct CDR3 sequences, 11% of which are singletons. The sequenced material came from whole blood. These receptors came from an adult who was a healthcare worker with PCR-confirmed SARS-CoV-2 infection or an uninfected control (not recorded which).

This clonotype showed up many times. The CDR3 DNA sequence: TGTGCCAGCAGCCATAGCCTCGGTGAAAAACTGTTTTTT. Translating gives CASSHSLGEKLFF. The chain combines TRBV6-5 with TRBJ1-4, with D uncertain. V was shortened by 6 bases and J by 7 bases, with 12 bases between the two germline ends. This CDR3 region has 13 residues. Germline CDR1 and CDR2: MNHEY and SVGAGI.

This clonotype was seen more than once but under ten times. The chain combines TRBV29-1 with TRBJ2-3; tentatively, D is TRBD1 (6 bases). This CDR3 has 13 amino acids. Per germline, CDR1 SQVTM and CDR2 ANQGSEA. Trimming left V 7 bases short and J 2 bases short, with 13 bases between. Here the CDR3 DNA reads TGCAGCGGCGGACAGCTACACACAGATACGCAGTATTTT. Its protein product is CSGGQLHTDTQYF.

In this sample, this clonotype turned up a few times. The chain links TRBV18 to TRBJ2-1, with D possibly being TRBD1 or TRBD2 (5 bases each). Trimming removed 2 bases at V and 0 bases at J, with 14 bases between. Per the germline V gene, CDR1 is KGHSH and CDR2 is LQKENI. This CDR3 is 17 amino acids long. This chain's CDR3 is CASSPIWDLSSYNEQFF. CDR3 DNA sequence: TGTGCCAGCTCACCAATTTGGGACCTGAGCTCCTACAATGAGCAGTTCTTC.

The table lists this clonotype with a few counts. The V call is TRBV7-2, the J call TRBJ1-1; D is undetermined. The V gene's germline CDR1 is SGHTA and CDR2 FQGNSA. The CDR3 is 13 amino acids. The ends were cut back, 8 bases at V and 4 bases at J, with 14 bases in the middle. The CDR3 sequence is CASRVGRLTEAFF. The DNA for the CDR3 is TGTGCCAGCCGTGTTGGGCGGCTCACTGAAGCTTTCTTT.

This clonotype has just a few counts. The V and J genes are TRBV20-1 and TRBJ2-1; 10 bases agree with TRBD2. In germline, CDR1 is DFQATT, CDR2 SNEGSKA (reference sequence). Trimming removed 6 bases from V and 4 bases from J; junction bases left unmatched: 12. The CDR3 is made up of 16 amino acids. The CDR3 protein is CSAPILAGEGYNEQFF. CDR3 nucleotides: TGCAGTGCCCCCATCCTAGCGGGAGAAGGATACAATGAGCAGTTCTTC.

This clonotype has just a few counts. The V call is TRBV5-6, the J call TRBJ1-6, with 12 bases fitting TRBD1. The CDR3 spans 18 residues. Per the germline V gene, CDR1 is SGHDT and CDR2 is YYEEEE. Unmatched junction bases numbered 5, after V lost 4 bases and J lost 0 bases. The CDR3 region has the DNA TGTGCCAGCAGCCCGGGACAGGGGGCCAGCTCCTATAATTCACCCCTCCACTTT. It codes for CASSPGQGASSYNSPLHF.

This clonotype was seen at least ten times. The chain links TRBV12-3 or TRBV12-4 to TRBJ1-1, with 7 bases matching TRBD1. V lost 4 bases to trimming and J lost 0 bases; unmatched junction nucleotides: 5. The length of the CDR3 is 15 residues. CDR3 nucleotide sequence: TGTGCCAGCAGTTCGGACAGGAGCATGAACACTGAAGCTTTCTTT. It encodes CASSSDRSMNTEAFF.

The chain uses TRBV2 and TRBJ1-5; D may be TRBD1 (5 bases). This CDR3 has 13 residues. V lost 8 bases, J lost 6 bases, and 14 bases lay in between. Germline CDR1 is SNHLY and CDR2 is FYNNEI. The CDR3 coding sequence is TGTGCCAGCTCGCCCGGGGGGAGTCAGCCCCAGCATTTT. It translates to CASSPGGSQPQHF. Full variable domain (outside the CDR3, taken from reference TRBV2 and TRBJ1-5): EPEVTQTPSHQVTQMGQEVILRCVPISNHLYFYWYRQILGQKVEFLVSFYNNEISEKSEIFDDQFSVERPDGSNFTLKIRSTKLEDSAMYFCASSPGGSQPQHFGDGTRLSIL.

This clonotype was observed a few times. The CDR3 DNA follows: TGTGCCAGCAGCTTAGGGCCTAGCGGGAGCCTCTACGAGCAGTACTTC. Encoded protein: CASSLGPSGSLYEQYF. The V call is TRBV7-2, the J call TRBJ2-7; 10 bases fit TRBD2. V lost 1 base and J lost 3; bases outside the gene matches: 6. CDR1 and CDR2 (germline): SGHTA, FQGNSA. The CDR3 length is 16 residues.

The sample holds a few counts of this clonotype. This chain links TRBV20-1 with TRBJ1-1, with D unresolved. The germline CDR1 and CDR2 sequences are DFQATT and SNEGSKA (reference sequence). There are 11 residues in the CDR3. V was pared by 7 bases and J by 8 bases, with 14 bases between. The DNA for the CDR3 is TGCAGTGGGGCCAGGACCCAAGAAGCTTTCTTT. The encoded protein is CSGARTQEAFF.

This clonotype appeared many times. The chain combines TRBV7-2 with TRBJ1-5; D may be TRBD1 (6 bases). Between the trimmed V and J ends, which lost 1 base and 3 bases, there was a span of 10 bases. The CDR3 is made up of 15 amino acids. CDR1 is SGHTA and CDR2 is FQGNSA in the germline V gene. In nucleotides, the CDR3 is TGTGCCAGCAGCTTAGTCGGGGACAACAATCAGCCCCAGCATTTT. The encoded protein is CASSLVGDNNQPQHF.

This clonotype came up a few times. The chain recombines TRBV11-2 with TRBJ2-5, with D uncertain. There are 14 residues in the CDR3. Germline-derived CDR1 and CDR2 are SGHAT and FQNNGV. Between the trimmed V and J ends, which lost 2 bases and 5 bases, there was a span of 12 bases. The CDR3 DNA reads as TGTGCCAGCAGCTTAAGTCCCGTAGGGGAGACCCAGTACTTC. Amino acids: CASSLSPVGETQYF.

As regards this clonotype: The junction departs from the called germline gene at one end, perhaps through a read error. The chain employs TRBV29-1 and TRBJ1-5, with 9 bases matching TRBD1. The CDR3 is 13 amino acids. Germline CDR1 and CDR2: SQVTM and ANQGSEA. In DNA form, the CDR3 reads TGCAGCGTTGACCGGACAGGGGCCGGGCCCCATCATTTT. Its translation is CSVDRTGAGPHHF.

The chain has TRBV12-3 or TRBV12-4 and TRBJ2-3, with D uncertain. The CDR3 has 14 amino acids. V gave up 0 bases and J gave up 8 bases, with 12 bases separating them. The CDR3 loop is CASSLAASVGTQYF. CDR3 in DNA: TGTGCCAGCAGTTTAGCGGCCTCCGTAGGTACGCAGTATTTT.

This clonotype was detected only a few times. The genes are TRBV6-1 and TRBJ2-2; D may correspond to TRBD1 or TRBD2 (5 bases each). V lost 5 bases and J 0 bases, leaving 13 bases between the germline ends. Germline V lookup: CDR1 MNHNS, CDR2 SASEGT. This CDR3 is built from 16 residues. The CDR3 bases are TGTGCCAGCAGTCCCCGGAGGACAACGAACACCGGGGAGCTGTTTTTT. Protein sequence: CASSPRRTTNTGELFF.

This chain links TRBV2 with TRBJ1-1; the D gene is possibly TRBD1 (6 bases). The CDR3 consists of 13 residues. The germline CDR1 and CDR2 sequences are SNHLY and FYNNEI. Trimming took 2 bases from V and 4 from J, leaving 8 bases between them. DNA of the CDR3: TGTGCCAGCAGTGAATGGGGGCCCACTGAAGCTTTCTTT. Translation: CASSEWGPTEAFF.

This clonotype has just a few counts. The V call is TRBV7-2, the J call TRBJ2-7, with D perhaps TRBD2 (6 bases). CDR1 SGHTA and CDR2 FQGNSA come from the germline V gene. CDR3 length: 14 amino acids. Between the trimmed V and J ends, which lost 5 bases and 5 bases, there was a span of 16 bases. The CDR3, as DNA: TGTGCCAGCAGCCCCAGAGGAGGGATCCACGAGCAGTACTTC. As protein: CASSPRGGIHEQYF.

This clonotype was seen a handful of times. The chain recombines TRBV29-1 with TRBJ1-1; TRBD1 is a possible D gene (6 bases). Germline V lookup: CDR1 SQVTM, CDR2 ANQGSEA. This CDR3 spans 16 amino acids. V was shortened by 4 bases and J by 3 bases, with 21 bases between the two germline ends. Here the CDR3 reads CSVGPPFKQGDTEAFF. The CDR3 region has the DNA TGCAGCGTTGGCCCCCCCTTCAAACAGGGCGACACTGAAGCTTTCTTT.

J is TRBJ2-1 and V is TRBV12-5; D possibly corresponds to TRBD1 (6 bases). This CDR3 is built from 13 residues. Germline V CDR1 and CDR2: LGHNT, FRNRAP. V shed 4 bases and J shed 7 bases, with 11 bases lying between them. The CDR3 here is CASGSPQGNEQFF. In nucleotides, the CDR3 is TGTGCTAGTGGTTCCCCCCAGGGGAATGAGCAGTTCTTC. The full variable domain, rest sourced from reference TRBV12-5 and TRBJ2-1, is DARVTQTPRHKVTEMGQEVTMRCQPILGHNTVFWYRQTMMQGLELLAYFRNRAPLDDSGMPKDRFSAEMPDATLATLKIQPSEPRDSAVYFCASGSPQGNEQFFGPGTRLTVL.